The 8 T cell receptor beta chains below were found in one sample sequenced in a study of blood T cell repertoires in COVID-19. TCRdb's table, derived via immunoSEQ multiplex PCR, lists solely in-frame clones and lacks some. The repertoire holds roughly 190,000 clones, with 85% to 90% as singletons. The sequenced material came from peripheral blood. These receptors were collected from a woman aged 80 or over in a cohort sampled during active or convalescent COVID-19.

The chain has TRBV9 and TRBJ2-1; 14 bases map to TRBD2. Germline V lookup: CDR1 SGDLS, CDR2 YYNGEE. V lost 2 bases and J lost 6; bases outside the gene matches: 4. The CDR3 is 16 amino acids. Here the CDR3 reads CASSVGLAGASNEQFF. CDR3 DNA: TGTGCCAGCAGCGTGGGACTAGCGGGAGCTAGCAATGAGCAGTTCTTC.

The rearrangement joins TRBV10-3 to TRBJ2-5; the match to TRBD1 covers 7 bases. CDR1 is ENHRY and CDR2 is SYGVKD in the germline V gene. The CDR3 consists of 14 residues. J was trimmed by 5 bases and V by 6 bases; bases with no gene match: 9. The CDR3 spells CAIRTQGGRETQYF. The CDR3 DNA sequence: TGTGCCATCAGGACGCAAGGGGGCCGGGAGACCCAGTACTTC.

This sequence joins TRBV6-6 and TRBJ2-7, with 8 bases identical to TRBD1. The CDR3 runs 15 residues. CDR1 and CDR2 from the germline V gene are MNHNY and SVGAGI (reference sequence). The J segment lost 4 bases and the V segment lost 10 bases, leaving 15 bases of the junction unmatched. CDR3 loop: CANRGETGQDYEQYV. CDR3 nucleotide sequence: TGTGCCAACCGGGGAGAAACGGGACAGGATTACGAGCAGTACGTC.

This clone has only one observation. The chain links TRBV2 to TRBJ2-2, with 11 nucleotides matching TRBD2. The CDR3 extends over 18 amino acids. CDR1 is SNHLY, CDR2 FYNNEI, per germline. V trimming: 10 bases; J trimming: 2 bases; junction bases outside the gene matches: 15. The CDR3: CAIRRRVAGGFNTGELFF. The CDR3, as DNA: TGTGCCATCCGCCGCCGGGTAGCGGGAGGGTTTAACACCGGGGAGCTGTTTTTT.

CDR3 nucleotides: TGTGCTAGTGGTCCCCCGAGGGGGACTAGCCTAGAGACCCAGTACTTC. Its translation: CASGPPRGTSLETQYF. This sequence joins TRBV12-5 and TRBJ2-5, with 9 bases aligning to TRBD2. Germline V gives CDR1 LGHNT, CDR2 FRNRAP. Germline trimming cut 5 bases from V and 4 bases from J; bases unmatched to any gene: 11. This CDR3 is built from 16 residues.

The chain has TRBV10-1 and TRBJ1-1; D remains ambiguous. Deletions cut 8 bases from V and 4 bases from J, with 20 bases between. The CDR3 is 15 residues long. CDR1 is WNHNN, CDR2 SYGVQD, per germline (reference sequence). CDR3 nucleotides: TGCGCCAGCCCTAAACCCCGAGGGTTCGGCACTGAAGCTTTCTTT. This sequence encodes CASPKPRGFGTEAFF.

This clone turned up a few times. The rearrangement links TRBV7-8 to TRBJ1-2, with 8 bases fitting TRBD1. Per the germline V gene, CDR1 is SGHVS and CDR2 is FQNEAQ. The CDR3 is 13 amino acids. Germline trimming cut 3 bases from V and 6 bases from J; bases unmatched to any gene: 3. CDR3 sequence (DNA): TGTGCCAGCAGCTTCAGGGGGCGGGATGGCTACACCTTC. Translated: CASSFRGRDGYTF.

The chain has TRBV7-2 and TRBJ2-1, with 8 nucleotides matching TRBD2. V lost 4 bases, J lost 8 bases, and 13 bases stayed unmatched. The CDR3 consists of 16 residues. Germline V lookup: CDR1 SGHTA, CDR2 FQGNSA. The CDR3 loop is CASSYRSGANSDEQFF. DNA of the CDR3: TGTGCCAGCAGCTATCGTAGCGGGGCGAACAGCGATGAGCAGTTCTTC.